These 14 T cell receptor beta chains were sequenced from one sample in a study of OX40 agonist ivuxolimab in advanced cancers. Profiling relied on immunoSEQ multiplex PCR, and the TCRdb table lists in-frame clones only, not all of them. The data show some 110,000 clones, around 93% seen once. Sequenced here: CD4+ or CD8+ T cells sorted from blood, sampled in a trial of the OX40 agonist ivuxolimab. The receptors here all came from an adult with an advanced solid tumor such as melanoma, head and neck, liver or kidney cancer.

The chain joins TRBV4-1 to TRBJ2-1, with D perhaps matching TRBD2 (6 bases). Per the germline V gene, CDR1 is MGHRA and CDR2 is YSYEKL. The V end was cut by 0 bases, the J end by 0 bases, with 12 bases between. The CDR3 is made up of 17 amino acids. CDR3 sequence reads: CASSQERGAGSYNEQFF. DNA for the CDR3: TGCGCCAGCAGCCAAGAGCGGGGAGCAGGCTCCTACAATGAGCAGTTCTTC.

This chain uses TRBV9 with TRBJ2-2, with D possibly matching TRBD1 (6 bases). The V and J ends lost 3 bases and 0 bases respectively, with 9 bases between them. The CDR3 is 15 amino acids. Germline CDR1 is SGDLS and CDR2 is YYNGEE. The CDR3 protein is CASSAGQSNTGELFF. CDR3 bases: TGTGCCAGCAGCGCCGGACAGTCGAACACCGGGGAGCTGTTTTTT.

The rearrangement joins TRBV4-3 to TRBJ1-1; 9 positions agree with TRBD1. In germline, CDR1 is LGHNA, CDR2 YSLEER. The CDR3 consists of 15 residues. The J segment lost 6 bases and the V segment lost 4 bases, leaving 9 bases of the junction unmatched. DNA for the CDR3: TGCGCCAGCAGCCTCCTCGGGACAGGGTACGCTGAAGCTTTCTTT. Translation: CASSLLGTGYAEAFF.

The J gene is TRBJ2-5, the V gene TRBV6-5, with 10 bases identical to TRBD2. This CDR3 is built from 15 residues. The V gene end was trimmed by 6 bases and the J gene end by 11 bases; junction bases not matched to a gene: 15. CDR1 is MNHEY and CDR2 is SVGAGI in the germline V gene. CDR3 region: CASSHVLAGSGEQYF. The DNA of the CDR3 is TGTGCCAGCAGCCACGTACTAGCGGGAAGTGGAGAGCAGTACTTC.

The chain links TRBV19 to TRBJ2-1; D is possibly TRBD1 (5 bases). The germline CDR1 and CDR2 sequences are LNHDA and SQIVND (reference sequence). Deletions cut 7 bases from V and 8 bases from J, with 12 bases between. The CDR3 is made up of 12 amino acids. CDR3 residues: CASNNRLDEQFF. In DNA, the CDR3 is TGTGCCAGTAATAACAGGTTAGATGAGCAGTTCTTC. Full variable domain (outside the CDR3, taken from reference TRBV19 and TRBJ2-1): DGGITQSPKYLFRKEGQNVTLSCEQNLNHDAMYWYRQDPGQGLRLIYYSQIVNDFQKGDIAEGYSVSREKKESFPLTVTSAQKNPTAFYLCASNNRLDEQFFGPGTRLTVL.

The CDR3 sequence is CASMRASGRPTYNEEQFF. In DNA, the CDR3 is TGTGCCAGTATGCGGGCTAGCGGGAGACCCACATACAATGAGGAGCAGTTCTTC. This chain uses TRBV19 with TRBJ2-1; 10 nucleotides match TRBD2. The CDR3 sequence is 18 residues long. J was trimmed by 10 bases and V by 7 bases; bases with no gene match: 22. CDR1 is LNHDA, CDR2 SQIVND, per germline (reference sequence).

CDR3 nucleotides: TGTGCCAGCAGCTTAGCGTCAGGGATCACTGAAGCTTTCTTT. Translation gives CASSLASGITEAFF. The chain couples TRBV7-8 to TRBJ1-1, with a possible D match to TRBD1 (5 bases). The V gene lost 0 bases and the J gene lost 4 bases, with 9 bases spanning the gap. Germline V lookup: CDR1 SGHVS, CDR2 FQNEAQ. The CDR3 has 14 residues.

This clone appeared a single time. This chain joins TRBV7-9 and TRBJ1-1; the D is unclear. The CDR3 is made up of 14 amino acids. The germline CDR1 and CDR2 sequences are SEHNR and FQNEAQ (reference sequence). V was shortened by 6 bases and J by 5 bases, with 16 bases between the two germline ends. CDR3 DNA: TGTGCCAGCAGAGACGACCGGGTGGAAACTGAAGCTTTCTTT. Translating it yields CASRDDRVETEAFF.

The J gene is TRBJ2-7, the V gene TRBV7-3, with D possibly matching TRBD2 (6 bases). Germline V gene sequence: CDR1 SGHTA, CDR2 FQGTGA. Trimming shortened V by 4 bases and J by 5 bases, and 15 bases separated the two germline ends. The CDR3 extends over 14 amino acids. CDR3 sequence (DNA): TGTGCCAGCAGCTCCGGACTATTACTCGACGAGCAGTACTTC. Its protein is CASSSGLLLDEQYF.

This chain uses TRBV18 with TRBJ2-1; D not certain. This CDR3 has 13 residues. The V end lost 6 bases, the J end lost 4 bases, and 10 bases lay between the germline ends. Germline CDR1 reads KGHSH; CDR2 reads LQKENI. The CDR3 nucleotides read TGTGCCAGCTCTCTCGCGCAGTACAATGAGCAGTTCTTC. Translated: CASSLAQYNEQFF.

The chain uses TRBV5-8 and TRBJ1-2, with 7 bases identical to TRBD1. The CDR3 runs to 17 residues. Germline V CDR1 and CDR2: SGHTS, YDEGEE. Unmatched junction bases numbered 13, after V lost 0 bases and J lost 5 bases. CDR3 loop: CASSLGRTGAAGYGYTF. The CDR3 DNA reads TGTGCCAGCAGCTTGGGTAGGACAGGCGCTGCTGGGTATGGCTACACCTTC.

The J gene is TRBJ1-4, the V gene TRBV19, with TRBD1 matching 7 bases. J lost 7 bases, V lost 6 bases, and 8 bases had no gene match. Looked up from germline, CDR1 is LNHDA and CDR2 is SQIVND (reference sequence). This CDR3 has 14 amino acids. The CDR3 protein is CASSRQGLGEKLFF. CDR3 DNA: TGTGCCAGTAGCCGACAGGGTTTAGGTGAAAAACTGTTTTTT. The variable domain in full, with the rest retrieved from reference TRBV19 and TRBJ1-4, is DGGITQSPKYLFRKEGQNVTLSCEQNLNHDAMYWYRQDPGQGLRLIYYSQIVNDFQKGDIAEGYSVSREKKESFPLTVTSAQKNPTAFYLCASSRQGLGEKLFFGSGTQLSVL.

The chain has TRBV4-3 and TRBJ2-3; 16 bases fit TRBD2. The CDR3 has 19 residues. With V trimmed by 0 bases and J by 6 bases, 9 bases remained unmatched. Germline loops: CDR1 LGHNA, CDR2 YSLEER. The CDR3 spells CASSQEIVRGLAGGDTQYF. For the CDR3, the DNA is TGCGCCAGCAGCCAAGAAATCGTTAGGGGACTAGCGGGAGGGGATACGCAGTATTTT.

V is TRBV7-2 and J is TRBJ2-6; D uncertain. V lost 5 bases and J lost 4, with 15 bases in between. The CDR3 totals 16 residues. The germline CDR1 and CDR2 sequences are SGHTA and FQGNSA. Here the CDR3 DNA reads TGTGCCAGCAGCACGCGGACCATACGGGGGGCCAACGTCCTGACTTTC. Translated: CASSTRTIRGANVLTF.